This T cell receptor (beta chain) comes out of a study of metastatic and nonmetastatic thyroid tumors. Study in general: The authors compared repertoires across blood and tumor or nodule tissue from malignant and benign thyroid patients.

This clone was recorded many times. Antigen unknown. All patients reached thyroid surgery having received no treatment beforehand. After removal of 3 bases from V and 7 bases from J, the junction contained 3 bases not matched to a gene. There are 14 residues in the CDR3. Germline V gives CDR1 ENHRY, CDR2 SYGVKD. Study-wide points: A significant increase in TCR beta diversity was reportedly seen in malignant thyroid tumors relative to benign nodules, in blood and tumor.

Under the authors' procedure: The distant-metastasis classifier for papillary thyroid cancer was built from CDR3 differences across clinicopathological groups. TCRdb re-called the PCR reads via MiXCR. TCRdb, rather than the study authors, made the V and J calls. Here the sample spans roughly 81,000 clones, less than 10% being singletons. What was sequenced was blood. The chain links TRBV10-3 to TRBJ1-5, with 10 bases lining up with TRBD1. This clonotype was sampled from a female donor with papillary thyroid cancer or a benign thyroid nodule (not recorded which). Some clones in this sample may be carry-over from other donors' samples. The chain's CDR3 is CAISEGTGVQPQHF. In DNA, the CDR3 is TGTGCCATCAGTGAAGGGACAGGGGTCCAGCCCCAGCATTTT.